This passage covers 21 T cell receptor beta chains from one sample sequenced in a study of shared clonotypes between healthy human individuals. Generated by immunoSEQ multiplex PCR, the TCRdb table keeps only in-frame clones and is missing some. The sample shows around 2.5 million clones, 93% of them seen only once. The sequenced sample was naive CD4+ T cells from PBMCs. As for subset: CD45RA+ positively selected. The receptors originated from a man aged 18 to 29 in good health. Some clones in this sample may be carry-over from other donors' samples.

V and J are TRBV9 and TRBJ2-3; D may be TRBD2 (5 bases). The CDR3 totals 14 residues. In germline, CDR1 is SGDLS, CDR2 YYNGEE. V was clipped by 4 bases and J by 4 bases, with 13 bases between them. CDR3 protein: CASSFDGVADTQYF. CDR3 in DNA: TGTGCCAGCAGCTTCGACGGGGTGGCAGATACGCAGTATTTT. The variable domain in full, completed from reference TRBV9 and TRBJ2-3, reads DSGVTQTPKHLITATGQRVTLRCSPRSGDLSVYWYQQSLDQGLQFLIQYYNGEERAKGNILERFSAQQFPDLHSELNLSSLELGDSALYFCASSFDGVADTQYFGPGTRLTVL.

The chain is built from TRBV7-2 and TRBJ2-2; 8 bases align to TRBD2. CDR3 length: 19 amino acids. Looked up from germline, CDR1 is SGHTA and CDR2 is FQGNSA. The V and J ends lost 0 bases and 5 bases, in that order; junction bases with no gene match: 14. As DNA, the CDR3 is TGTGCCAGCAGCTTAGCGAGCCGGGGTAGCGGGATAGGGACCGGGGAGCTGTTTTTT. Amino acids: CASSLASRGSGIGTGELFF.

This clone was found a few times. The rearrangement joins TRBV14 to TRBJ1-1; the D gene is possibly TRBD1 (6 bases). The CDR3 totals 15 residues. V was clipped by 0 bases and J by 7 bases, with 15 bases between them. Per the germline V gene, CDR1 is SGHDN and CDR2 is FVKESK. The CDR3 DNA sequence: TGTGCCAGCAGCCAAGATCGGGGGGCGCGGGGTGAAGCTTTCTTT. Encoded protein: CASSQDRGARGEAFF.

A few counts support this clone. This chain uses TRBV5-4 with TRBJ1-4; 7 nucleotides match TRBD1. V shed 4 bases and J 4 bases; nucleotides not matched to a gene: 4. Germline V gene lookup returns CDR1 SGHNT and CDR2 YYREEE (reference sequence). The CDR3 consists of 14 residues. As DNA, the CDR3 is TGTGCCAGCAGCAGGGGGCGCGGTAATGAAAAACTGTTTTTT. Translation gives CASSRGRGNEKLFF.

This rearrangement joins TRBV4-1 to TRBJ2-1; 11 bases match TRBD2. CDR3 length: 17 amino acids. Germline lookup yields CDR1 MGHRA and CDR2 YSYEKL. The V segment lost 3 bases and the J segment 4 bases; nucleotides outside the gene matches: 8. The CDR3: CASSHQLAGDWYNEQFF. Here the CDR3 DNA reads TGCGCCAGCAGCCATCAACTAGCGGGAGATTGGTACAATGAGCAGTTCTTC.

The chain recombines TRBV5-5 with TRBJ1-5; maybe TRBD1 (5 bases). Germline CDR1 reads SGHKS; CDR2 reads YYEKEE (reference sequence). V lost 4 bases and J 5 bases, leaving 13 bases between the germline ends. The CDR3 length is 14 residues. CDR3 in amino acids: CASSLGRGDQPQHF. The CDR3 DNA reads TGTGCCAGCAGCCTGGGGCGGGGCGATCAGCCCCAGCATTTT. The entire variable domain, with the rest obtained from reference TRBV5-5 and TRBJ1-5, is as follows: DAGVTQSPTHLIKTRGQQVTLRCSPISGHKSVSWYQQVLGQGPQFIFQYYEKEERGRGNFPDRFSARQFPNYSSELNVNALLLGDSALYLCASSLGRGDQPQHFGDGTRLSIL.

The rearrangement joins TRBV21-1 to TRBJ2-1; no DNA check was done on the table's D call, TRBD2. TRBV21-1 corresponds to a pseudogene. This CDR3 is 24 amino acids long. The CDR3: CASSTKDRTSGTSRMPYSYNEQFF. The CDR3 region has the DNA TGTGCCAGCAGCACAAAGGACCGGACTAGCGGGACCTCCCGAATGCCCTACTCCTACAATGAGCAGTTCTTC.

This chain links TRBV28 with TRBJ1-5; 7 nucleotides line up with TRBD1. There are 15 residues in the CDR3. V was clipped by 6 bases and J by 4 bases; unmatched bases: 9. Germline V CDR1 and CDR2: MDHEN, SYDVKM. In DNA form, the CDR3 reads TGTGCCAGCAGCCCGACAGGGATCGGAAATCAGCCCCAGCATTTT. It encodes CASSPTGIGNQPQHF.

The chain combines TRBV5-4 with TRBJ2-5, with D tentatively TRBD1 (6 bases). Germline V gene data show CDR1 as SGHNT and CDR2 as YYREEE (reference sequence). The CDR3 runs to 14 residues. Trimming shortened V by 4 bases and J by 2 bases, and 12 bases separated the two germline ends. The CDR3 DNA reads as TGTGCCAGCAGCCCGGGACACCAACAAGAGACCCAGTACTTC. Translated, it gives CASSPGHQQETQYF. The full variable domain, in which reference TRBV5-4 and TRBJ2-5 provide the parts outside the CDR3, is ETGVTQSPTHLIKTRGQQVTLRCSSQSGHNTVSWYQQALGQGPQFIFQYYREEENGRGNFPPRFSGLQFPNYSSELNVNALELDDSALYLCASSPGHQQETQYFGPGTRLLVL.

V is TRBV7-3 and J is TRBJ2-5, with TRBD2 matching over 11 bases. V lost 5 bases, J lost 1 base, and 3 bases stayed unmatched. This CDR3 spans 15 amino acids. Germline CDR1 and CDR2: SGHTA and FQGTGA. The CDR3 region has the DNA TGTGCCAGCAGCCCCGGGACTAGCGGCCAAGAGACCCAGTACTTC. Its protein product is CASSPGTSGQETQYF. Complete variable domain (other parts from reference TRBV7-3 and TRBJ2-5): GAGVSQTPSNKVTEKGKYVELRCDPISGHTALYWYRQSLGQGPEFLIYFQGTGAADDSGLPNDRFFAVRPEGSVSTLKIQRTERGDSAVYLCASSPGTSGQETQYFGPGTRLLVL.

The CDR3 DNA reads as TGTGCCAGCAGCTTGAAGGGACAGGGGTCCTACGAGCAGTACTTC. Its protein is CASSLKGQGSYEQYF. The chain has TRBV5-6 and TRBJ2-7; the match to TRBD1 covers 10 bases. The V gene end was trimmed by 1 base and the J gene end by 1 base; junction bases not matched to a gene: 2. The CDR3 length is 15 residues. The germline V gene has CDR1 SGHDT and CDR2 YYEEEE.

A note on this clone: Other DNA variants within this sample encode the same CDR3. This sequence joins TRBV7-9 and TRBJ1-5; no clear D gene. V dropped 5 bases and J dropped 1 base, with 9 bases sitting between them. Germline-derived CDR1 and CDR2 are SEHNR and FQNEAQ (reference sequence). The CDR3 spans 14 residues. CDR3 sequence (DNA): TGTGCCAGCAGCCCTGATGGGAGCAATCAGCCCCAGCATTTT. It codes for CASSPDGSNQPQHF.

The V gene is TRBV9, the J gene TRBJ2-2; TRBD1 or TRBD2 may be the D gene (5 bases each). The ends were cut back, 2 bases at V and 7 bases at J, with 15 bases in the middle. From germline, CDR1 is SGDLS and CDR2 YYNGEE. This CDR3 contains 15 residues. CDR3 sequence: CASSVRGRPGGELFF. The CDR3 DNA sequence: TGTGCCAGCAGCGTCCGGGGCCGCCCGGGCGGGGAGCTGTTTTTT. Looking up the rest from reference TRBV9 and TRBJ2-2 gives the full variable domain: DSGVTQTPKHLITATGQRVTLRCSPRSGDLSVYWYQQSLDQGLQFLIQYYNGEERAKGNILERFSAQQFPDLHSELNLSSLELGDSALYFCASSVRGRPGGELFFGEGSRLTVL.

The rearrangement joins TRBV5-4 to TRBJ2-3; D call uncertain. From germline, CDR1 is SGHNT and CDR2 YYREEE (reference sequence). V lost 4 bases to trimming and J lost 1 base, with 10 bases between them. The CDR3 covers 14 residues. CDR3 loop: CASSPGTGTDTQYF. The CDR3 DNA reads TGTGCCAGCAGCCCAGGTACTGGCACAGATACGCAGTATTTT.

The J gene is TRBJ2-7, the V gene TRBV6-1; D uncertain. The CDR3 sequence is 12 residues long. Germline CDR1 reads MNHNS; CDR2 reads SASEGT. V lost 6 bases, J lost 0 bases, and 6 bases lay in between. This CDR3 reads CASRASSYEQYF. CDR3 DNA sequence: TGTGCCAGCAGGGCGAGCTCCTACGAGCAGTACTTC.

The chain recombines TRBV6-5 with TRBJ1-3, with no clear D. The V gene's germline CDR1 is MNHEY and CDR2 SVGAGI. Trimming took off 6 bases at V and 1 base at J, with 7 bases between the two ends. The CDR3 loop spans 13 amino acids. In DNA, the CDR3 is TGTGCCAGCAGCCAAAATTCTGGAAACACCATATATTTT. This sequence encodes CASSQNSGNTIYF.

V usage is TRBV10-3 and J usage is TRBJ2-1; D is possibly TRBD2 (6 bases). With 0 bases removed from V and 3 bases from J, the gap between germline ends came to 18 bases. Germline lookup yields CDR1 ENHRY and CDR2 SYGVKD. This CDR3 spans 18 amino acids. The CDR3 DNA sequence: TGTGCCATCAGTGAGTCCCAGGGAAATAGCGGAGACTACAATGAGCAGTTCTTC. Protein: CAISESQGNSGDYNEQFF.

The chain joins TRBV7-3 to TRBJ2-1; D not resolved. Germline V gene sequence: CDR1 SGHTA, CDR2 FQGTGA. Trimming left V 3 bases short and J 5 bases short, with 14 bases between. The CDR3 length is 15 residues. The CDR3 loop reads CASSFDIKGNNEQFF. CDR3 sequence (DNA): TGTGCCAGCAGCTTCGACATTAAGGGTAACAATGAGCAGTTCTTC. Full variable domain (outside the CDR3, taken from reference TRBV7-3 and TRBJ2-1): GAGVSQTPSNKVTEKGKYVELRCDPISGHTALYWYRQSLGQGPEFLIYFQGTGAADDSGLPNDRFFAVRPEGSVSTLKIQRTERGDSAVYLCASSFDIKGNNEQFFGPGTRLTVL.

The table lists this clone with a count of one. The J gene is TRBJ1-5, the V gene TRBV27, with D perhaps matching TRBD1 (5 bases). Germline CDR1 is MNHEY and CDR2 is SMNVEV (reference sequence). The CDR3 runs to 15 residues. Between the trimmed V and J ends, which lost 4 bases and 1 base, there was a span of 11 bases. The CDR3 spells CASSYSGQSNQPQHF. CDR3 coding DNA: TGTGCCAGCAGTTACTCAGGACAAAGCAATCAGCCCCAGCATTTT.

This clone was found once. The CDR3 DNA is TGTGCCAGCAGCTCGGGACTGTATAATTCACCCCTCCACTTT. This codes for CASSSGLYNSPLHF. The chain uses TRBV13 and TRBJ1-6, with a possible D match to TRBD1 (5 bases). The CDR3 is 14 amino acids. The germline V gene has CDR1 PRHDT and CDR2 FYEKMQ (reference sequence). Deletions cut 4 bases from V and 4 bases from J, with 8 bases between.

The J gene is TRBJ2-1, the V gene TRBV28, with D perhaps being TRBD1 or TRBD2 (5 bases each). CDR3 size: 13 residues. The ends were cut back, 2 bases at V and 10 bases at J, with 12 bases in the middle. Per germline, CDR1 MDHEN and CDR2 SYDVKM. The CDR3 sequence: CASSLQGPDEQFF. CDR3 DNA sequence: TGTGCCAGCAGTTTACAGGGACCCGACGAGCAGTTCTTC.